These 4 T cell receptor beta chains came from one sample sequenced in a study of cytomegalovirus exposure and HLA in healthy donors. A multiplex PCR was run with 60 Vbeta primers and 13 Jbeta primers. This table comes from immunoSEQ multiplex PCR, and its TCRdb copy is limited to in-frame clones, with some not included. The sample consists of 55,000 to 80,000 clones, about 65% of them appearing once. The specimen was PBMCs. These receptors were obtained from a middle-aged man in good health and CMV-seropositive.

This clone has a single count. This sequence joins TRBV28 and TRBJ1-2, with D perhaps TRBD1 (5 bases). V gave up 3 bases and J gave up 4 bases, with 12 bases separating them. The V gene's germline CDR1 is MDHEN and CDR2 SYDVKM. This CDR3 has 14 residues. The CDR3 coding sequence is TGTGCCAGCAGTTTTGGGGACGGGGGCTATGGCTACACCTTC. It translates to CASSFGDGGYGYTF.

The chain links TRBV25-1 to TRBJ2-5; no reliable D call. CDR1 is MGHDK, CDR2 SYGVNS, per germline. This CDR3 is built from 16 residues. Trimming shortened V by 2 bases and J by 2 bases, and 15 bases separated the two germline ends. CDR3 region: CASSEPTKALQETQYF. CDR3 nucleotide sequence: TGTGCCAGCAGTGAACCAACTAAGGCTCTTCAAGAGACCCAGTACTTC.

This clone was seen a few times. The chain employs TRBV4-2 and TRBJ2-7; D perhaps matches TRBD2 (5 bases). Trimming cost V 1 base and J 2 bases, with 12 bases left between them. The CDR3 contains 15 residues. Looked up from germline, CDR1 is LGHNA and CDR2 is YNFKEQ. This CDR3 is CASSQGAEDAYEQYF. CDR3 DNA sequence: TGTGCCAGCAGCCAAGGAGCGGAGGATGCCTACGAGCAGTACTTC.

This clone was seen just once. V and J are TRBV19 and TRBJ2-7, with no clear D. Germline V gives CDR1 LNHDA, CDR2 SQIVND (reference sequence). This CDR3 spans 13 amino acids. Between the trimmed V and J ends, which lost 3 bases and 6 bases, there was a span of 12 bases. The CDR3 DNA reads TGTGCCAGTAGTATCGCCAGGTTAGGCGAGCAGTACTTC. Residues: CASSIARLGEQYF.